Following are 6 T cell receptor beta chains from one sample sequenced in a study of cytomegalovirus exposure and HLA in healthy donors. Primers included in the PCR were 60 Vbeta and 13 Jbeta primers. TCRdb's table, derived via immunoSEQ multiplex PCR, lists solely in-frame clones and lacks some. Here the sample spans nearly 200,000 clones, 82% being singletons. Sequenced input: PBMCs. The receptors stem from a woman in her forties or fifties in good health and CMV-seropositive.

The V gene is TRBV30, the J gene TRBJ2-3; TRBD2 might be the D (5 bases). Trimming cost V 4 bases and J 6 bases, with 14 bases left between them. In germline, CDR1 is GTSNPN, CDR2 SVGIG (reference sequence). The CDR3 is made up of 13 amino acids. This chain's CDR3 is CAWTEGFRDTQYF. DNA of the CDR3: TGTGCCTGGACAGAGGGCTTCCGGGATACGCAGTATTTT.

The CDR3 DNA reads TGTGCCATCAGTGAACAGGGTTCCTATGGCTACACCTTC. Translation: CAISEQGSYGYTF. This chain connects TRBV10-3 to TRBJ1-2; D possibly corresponds to TRBD1 (6 bases). The CDR3 sequence is 13 residues long. Germline assignment: CDR1 ENHRY and CDR2 SYGVKD. V shed 3 bases and J shed 4 bases, with 9 bases lying between them.

The chain couples TRBV2 to TRBJ1-5; D unclear. From germline, CDR1 is SNHLY and CDR2 FYNNEI. V shed 5 bases and J shed 5 bases, with 13 bases lying between them. The CDR3 has 14 residues. The CDR3: CASSTEFGHQPQHF. The CDR3 nucleotides read TGTGCCAGCAGTACAGAATTTGGCCATCAGCCCCAGCATTTT.

The chain is built from TRBV5-1 and TRBJ2-6, with unresolved D. Germline CDR1 and CDR2: SGHRS and YFSETQ. Trimming left V 5 bases short and J 0 bases short, with 6 bases between. This CDR3 has 14 residues. CDR3 amino acids: CASRWSSGANVLTF. The CDR3 DNA reads TGCGCCAGCAGGTGGAGCTCTGGGGCCAACGTCCTGACTTTC.

In its sample, this clone was seen a few times. The chain is built from TRBV4-2 and TRBJ2-1; D is unclear. The CDR3 is 15 residues long. Germline V gene sequence: CDR1 LGHNA, CDR2 YNFKEQ. V lost 0 bases and J 4 bases, leaving 10 bases between the germline ends. CDR3 nucleotides: TGTGCCAGCAGCCAAGATTTAACCAGTTACAATGAGCAGTTCTTC. Protein product: CASSQDLTSYNEQFF.

In regard to this clone: A read error may account for a junction end that differs from germline. The genes are TRBV4-1 and TRBJ1-6; D unclear. This CDR3 region has 15 residues. Germline V gene sequence: CDR1 MGHRA, CDR2 YSYEKL. As DNA, the CDR3 is TGCGCCAGCAGCCAAGATATGTCCTTTAATTCACCCCTCCACTTT. Protein product: CASSQDMSFNSPLHF.